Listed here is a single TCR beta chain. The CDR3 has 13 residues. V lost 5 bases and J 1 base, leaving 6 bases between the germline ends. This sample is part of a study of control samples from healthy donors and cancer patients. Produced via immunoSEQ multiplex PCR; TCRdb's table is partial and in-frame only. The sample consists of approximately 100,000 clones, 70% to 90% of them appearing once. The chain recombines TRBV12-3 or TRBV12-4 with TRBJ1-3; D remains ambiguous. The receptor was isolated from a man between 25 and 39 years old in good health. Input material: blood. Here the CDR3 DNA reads TGTGCCAGCAGTGGCCTTTCTGGAAACACCATATATTTT. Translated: CASSGLSGNTIYF.